This TCR beta chain was retrieved from a study of blood T cell repertoires in COVID-19. Original analysis: Using reference gene primer amplification, nucleated cell counts were estimated. Data came from immunoSEQ multiplex PCR; TCRdb stores just in-frame clones and leaves some out. The V and J calls and the clone size are those of that table, but D and trimming were determined from the DNA. The sample carries hundreds of thousands of clones, 65% to 85% recorded once. The CDR3 is made up of 11 amino acids. Trimming took off 5 bases at V and 5 bases at J, with 7 bases between the two ends. Material: peripheral blood. V gene TRBV12-3 or TRBV12-4 combines with J gene TRBJ2-7; D gene ambiguous. This TCR came from a woman aged 40 to 49 with active or convalescent COVID-19. CDR3 DNA sequence: TGTGCCAGCAGTACGAACAACGAGCAGTACTTC. The encoded protein is CASSTNNEQYF.